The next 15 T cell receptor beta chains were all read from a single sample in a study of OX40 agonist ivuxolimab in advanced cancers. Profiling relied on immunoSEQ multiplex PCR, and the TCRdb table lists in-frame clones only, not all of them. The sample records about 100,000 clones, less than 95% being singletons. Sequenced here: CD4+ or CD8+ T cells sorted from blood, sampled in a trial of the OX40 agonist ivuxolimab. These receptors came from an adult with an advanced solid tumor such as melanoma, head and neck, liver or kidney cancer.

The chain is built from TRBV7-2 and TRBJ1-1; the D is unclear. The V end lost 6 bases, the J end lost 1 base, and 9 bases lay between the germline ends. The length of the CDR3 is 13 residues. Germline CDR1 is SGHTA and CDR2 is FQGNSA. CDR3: CASRYDGNTEAFF. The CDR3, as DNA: TGTGCCAGCAGATACGACGGGAACACTGAAGCTTTCTTT.

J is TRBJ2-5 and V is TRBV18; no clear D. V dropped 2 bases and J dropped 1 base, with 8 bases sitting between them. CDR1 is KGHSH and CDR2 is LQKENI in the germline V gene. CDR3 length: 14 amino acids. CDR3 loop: CASSPGQAQETQYF. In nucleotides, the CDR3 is TGTGCCAGCTCACCAGGGCAGGCCCAAGAGACCCAGTACTTC.

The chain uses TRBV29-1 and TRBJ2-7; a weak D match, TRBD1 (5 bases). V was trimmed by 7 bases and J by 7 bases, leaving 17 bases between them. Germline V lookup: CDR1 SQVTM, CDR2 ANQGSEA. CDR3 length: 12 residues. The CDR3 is CSAVGHRSEQYF. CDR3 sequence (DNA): TGCAGCGCCGTTGGACACAGGTCAGAGCAGTACTTC.

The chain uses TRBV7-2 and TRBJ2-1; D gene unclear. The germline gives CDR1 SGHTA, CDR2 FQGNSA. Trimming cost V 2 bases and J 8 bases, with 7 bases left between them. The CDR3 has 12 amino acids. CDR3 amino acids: CASSLQGYEQFF. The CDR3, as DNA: TGTGCCAGCAGCTTACAAGGATATGAGCAGTTCTTC.

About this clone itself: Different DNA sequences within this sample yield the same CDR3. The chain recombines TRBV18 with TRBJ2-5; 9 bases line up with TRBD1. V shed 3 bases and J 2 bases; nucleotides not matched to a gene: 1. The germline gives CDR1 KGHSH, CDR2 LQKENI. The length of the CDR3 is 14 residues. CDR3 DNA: TGTGCCAGCTCACCCGGACAGGGGCAAGAGACCCAGTACTTC. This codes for CASSPGQGQETQYF.

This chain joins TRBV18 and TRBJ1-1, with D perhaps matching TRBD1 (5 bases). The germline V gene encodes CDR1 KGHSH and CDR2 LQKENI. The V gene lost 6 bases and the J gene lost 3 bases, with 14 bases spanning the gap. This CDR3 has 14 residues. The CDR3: CASSQAGYDTEAFF. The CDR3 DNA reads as TGTGCCAGCTCCCAAGCAGGGTATGACACTGAAGCTTTCTTT.

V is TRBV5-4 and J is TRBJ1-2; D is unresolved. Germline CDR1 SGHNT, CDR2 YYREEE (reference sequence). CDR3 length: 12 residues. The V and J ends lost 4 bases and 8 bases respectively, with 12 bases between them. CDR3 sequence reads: CASSPGDWGYTF. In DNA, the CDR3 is TGTGCCAGCAGCCCGGGAGATTGGGGCTACACCTTC.

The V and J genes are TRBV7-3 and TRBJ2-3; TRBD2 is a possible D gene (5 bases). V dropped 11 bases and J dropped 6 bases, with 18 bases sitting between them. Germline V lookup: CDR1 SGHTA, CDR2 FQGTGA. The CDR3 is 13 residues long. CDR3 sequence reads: CAVPRGQSDTQYF. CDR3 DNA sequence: TGTGCCGTCCCAAGAGGGCAGTCGGATACGCAGTATTTT.

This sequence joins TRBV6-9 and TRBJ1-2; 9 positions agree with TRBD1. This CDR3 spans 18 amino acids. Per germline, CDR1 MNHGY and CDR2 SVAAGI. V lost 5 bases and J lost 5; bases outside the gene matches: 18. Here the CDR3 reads CASSPKVQGAKLSYGYTF. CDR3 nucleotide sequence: TGTGCCAGCAGTCCCAAAGTACAGGGGGCCAAACTTTCATATGGCTACACCTTC.

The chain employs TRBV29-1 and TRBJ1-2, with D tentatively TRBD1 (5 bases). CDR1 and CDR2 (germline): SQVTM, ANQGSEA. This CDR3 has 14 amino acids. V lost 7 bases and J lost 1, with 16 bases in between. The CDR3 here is CSAGAGGGNYGYTF. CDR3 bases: TGCAGCGCTGGGGCCGGGGGGGGTAACTATGGCTACACCTTC.

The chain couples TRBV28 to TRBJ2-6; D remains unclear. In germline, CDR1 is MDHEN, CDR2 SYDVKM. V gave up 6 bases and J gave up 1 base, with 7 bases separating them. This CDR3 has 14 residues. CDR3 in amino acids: CASSVSSGANVLTF. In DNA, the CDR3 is TGTGCCAGCAGCGTGTCGTCTGGGGCCAACGTCCTGACTTTC.

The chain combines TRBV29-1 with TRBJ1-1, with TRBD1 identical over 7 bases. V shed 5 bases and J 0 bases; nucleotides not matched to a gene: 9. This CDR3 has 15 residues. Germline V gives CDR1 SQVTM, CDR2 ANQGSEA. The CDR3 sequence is CSVRTGASMNTEAFF. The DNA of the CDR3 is TGCAGCGTTAGAACAGGGGCGTCTATGAACACTGAAGCTTTCTTT. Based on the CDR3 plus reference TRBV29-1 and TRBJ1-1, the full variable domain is SAVISQKPSRDICQRGTSLTIQCQVDSQVTMMFWYRQQPGQSLTLIATANQGSEATYESGFVIDKFPISRPNLTFSTLTVSNMSPEDSSIYLCSVRTGASMNTEAFFGQGTRLTVV.

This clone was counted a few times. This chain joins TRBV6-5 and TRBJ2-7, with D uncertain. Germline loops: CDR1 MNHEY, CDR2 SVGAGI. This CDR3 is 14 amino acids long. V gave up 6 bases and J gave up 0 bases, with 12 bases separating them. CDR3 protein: CASSQKRSSYEQYF. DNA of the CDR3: TGTGCCAGCAGCCAAAAAAGAAGCTCCTACGAGCAGTACTTC.

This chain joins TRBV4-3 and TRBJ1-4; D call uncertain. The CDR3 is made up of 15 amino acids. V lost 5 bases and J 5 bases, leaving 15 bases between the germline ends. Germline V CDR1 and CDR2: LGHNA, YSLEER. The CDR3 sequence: CASSSSRRRNEKLFF. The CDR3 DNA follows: TGCGCCAGCAGCTCCTCACGCCGCCGGAATGAAAAACTGTTTTTT.

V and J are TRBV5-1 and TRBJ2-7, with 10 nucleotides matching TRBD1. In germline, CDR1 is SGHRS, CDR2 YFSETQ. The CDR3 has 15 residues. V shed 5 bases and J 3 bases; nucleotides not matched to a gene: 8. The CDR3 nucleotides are TGCGCCAGCAGACTGGCCGGACAGGGGGTCTACGAGCAGTACTTC. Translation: CASRLAGQGVYEQYF.